The 3 T cell receptor beta chains in this list originate from one sample, sequenced in a study of radiotherapy plus CTLA-4 blockade in lung cancer. Libraries were prepared by immunoSEQ multiplex PCR; TCRdb keeps only in-frame clonotypes and omits some of them. The table lists around 44,000 clones, around 77% of them singletons. This material consisted of peripheral blood, taken from a patient treated with radiotherapy plus ipilimumab. The receptors were gathered from a human donor with non-small cell lung cancer whose response to radiotherapy plus ipilimumab could not be evaluated.

The CDR3 nucleotides are TGTGCCAGCAACCCTAGAGGAGGTTCACCCCTCCACTTT. It translates to CASNPRGGSPLHF. This chain joins TRBV9 and TRBJ1-6, with D uncertain. Germline CDR1 is SGDLS and CDR2 is YYNGEE. The CDR3 has 13 amino acids. V was pared by 6 bases and J by 9 bases, with 13 bases between.

The chain carries TRBV6-1 and TRBJ2-3, with 11 bases matching TRBD2. J lost 6 bases, V lost 2 bases, and 16 bases had no gene match. The CDR3 contains 19 residues. Germline V gene sequence: CDR1 MNHNS, CDR2 SASEGT. CDR3 sequence: CASSEWVSGGVRAGDTQYF. The CDR3 nucleotides read TGTGCCAGCAGTGAATGGGTTAGCGGGGGGGTCCGAGCAGGTGATACGCAGTATTTT.

There are a few counts of this clone. The chain couples TRBV10-3 to TRBJ2-5; weak D call: TRBD1 (6 bases). Judging by the DNA end, TRBJ2-7 fits better; the J call may be wrong. Looked up from germline, CDR1 is ENHRY and CDR2 is SYGVKD. The CDR3 extends over 14 amino acids. CDR3 nucleotide sequence: TGTGCCATCAGTGGTAGACAGGAATCCTACGAGCAGTACTTC. Translated: CAISGRQESYEQYF.